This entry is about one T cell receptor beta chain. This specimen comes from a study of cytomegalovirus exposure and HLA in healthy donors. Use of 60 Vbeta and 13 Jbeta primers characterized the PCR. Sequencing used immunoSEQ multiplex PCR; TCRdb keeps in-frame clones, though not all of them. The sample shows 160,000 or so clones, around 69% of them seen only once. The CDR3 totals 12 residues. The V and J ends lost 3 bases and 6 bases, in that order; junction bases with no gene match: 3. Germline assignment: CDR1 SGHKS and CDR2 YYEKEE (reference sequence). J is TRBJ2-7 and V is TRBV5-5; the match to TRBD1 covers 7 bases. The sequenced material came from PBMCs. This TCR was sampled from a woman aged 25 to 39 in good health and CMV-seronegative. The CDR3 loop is CASSWTGAEQYF. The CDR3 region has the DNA TGTGCCAGCAGCTGGACAGGCGCCGAGCAGTACTTC.